This record covers a single TCR beta chain. Its target is unknown. The PCR contained 60 Vbeta and 13 Jbeta primers. Sequenced by immunoSEQ multiplex PCR; TCRdb stores in-frame clones only, minus some. Of fewer than 200,000 clones in the sample, roughly 80% are singletons; the top ten hold 0.65% to 0.75%. The data are from a study of cytomegalovirus exposure and HLA in healthy donors. Germline V gene data show CDR1 as SGHDN and CDR2 as FVKESK. V was clipped by 6 bases and J by 4 bases, with 10 bases between them. The CDR3 sequence is 13 residues long. Study-wide points: Researchers reported in a later analysis that a missense DCLRE1C variant was tied to TCR beta V- and J-gene trimming. Per published accounts, TCR beta sequences correctly predicted the HLA-A and HLA-B alleles of most subjects. A previous analysis found most TCR beta V segments productive roughly 87% or roughly 30% of the time. A likely sequencing artifact accounted for one observed cluster of highly shared sequence variants.

This chain connects TRBV14 to TRBJ1-5; D not resolved. The TCR comes from a boy aged 5-17 years in good health and CMV-seronegative. Sequenced input: PBMCs. The CDR3 reads CASSTARNQPQHF. As DNA, the CDR3 is TGTGCCAGCAGTACGGCCAGGAATCAGCCCCAGCATTTT. The complete variable domain, with remaining parts taken from reference TRBV14 and TRBJ1-5, reads EAGVTQFPSHSVIEKGQTVTLRCDPISGHDNLYWYRRVMGKEIKFLLHFVKESKQDESGMPNNRFLAERTGGTYSTLKVQPAELEDSGVYFCASSTARNQPQHFGDGTRLSIL.